This T cell receptor beta chain was sequenced during a study of cytomegalovirus exposure and HLA in healthy donors. Study-wide findings and caveats: As a later analysis showed, a missense DCLRE1C variant was linked to trimming of TCR beta V- and J-genes.

The study ran its PCR with 60 Vbeta and 13 Jbeta primers. The repertoire was sequenced with immunoSEQ multiplex PCR; TCRdb's copy has only in-frame clones and lacks some. The table includes tens of thousands of clones, around 80% detected once. With respect to this clone: Its antigen is unknown.

This CDR3 is built from 14 residues. Germline values: CDR1 SGHNT, CDR2 YYREEE (reference sequence). The ends were cut back, 4 bases at V and 4 bases at J, with 11 bases in the middle. The receptor's source is a man aged 45-65 years in good health and CMV-seropositive. V usage is TRBV5-4 and J usage is TRBJ1-4, with D possibly TRBD1 on 5 matching bases. Sample: PBMCs. The CDR3 region has the DNA TGTGCCAGCAGCCCCGGGACTGGTAATGAAAAACTGTTTTTT. Protein product: CASSPGTGNEKLFF.